Below are 25 T cell receptor beta chains sequenced from a single sample in a study of regulatory T cells in long-lasting Graves disease. This sample's time point: persistent/refractory GD, antithyroid drugs over 5 years with positive TRAb. Making the TCR library involved RNA that had been extracted from PBMCs. Arm-PCR of CDR3 regions and iRepertoire HTBI primers were used to build TCR beta libraries. Each CDR3 protein gets one entry after TCRdb re-called the multiplex PCR reads with MiXCR. The sample yields about 660,000 distinct CDR3 sequences, around 30% seen once. The sample consisted of peripheral blood mononuclear cells (PBMCs), taken when the disease was refractory, from a patient treated with antithyroid drugs. The receptor source for this set is a female donor with Graves disease.

This clonotype was picked up a small number of times. The chain is built from TRBV5-1 and TRBJ1-2; a weak D match, TRBD1 (5 bases). The CDR3 covers 17 residues. Germline CDR1 SGHRS, CDR2 YFSETQ. Between the trimmed V and J ends, which lost 3 bases and 0 bases, there was a span of 18 bases. CDR3 sequence reads: CASSSGEPGRPNYGYTF. CDR3 nucleotides: TGCGCCAGCAGCTCGGGGGAACCGGGACGGCCTAACTATGGCTACACCTTC.

The genes are TRBV28 and TRBJ2-3; 9 positions agree with TRBD1. Per germline, CDR1 MDHEN and CDR2 SYDVKM. V gave up 5 bases and J gave up 1 base; unmatched junction bases: 7. The CDR3 is made up of 16 amino acids. Here the CDR3 DNA reads TGTGCCAGCAGTGCGACTCGGACAGGGGGCACAGATACGCAGTATTTT. Its translation is CASSATRTGGTDTQYF.

The V and J genes are TRBV5-1 and TRBJ1-6; D may be TRBD1 (6 bases). CDR3 length: 16 residues. Trimming cost V 1 base and J 5 bases, with 13 bases left between them. The germline V gene encodes CDR1 SGHRS and CDR2 YFSETQ. The CDR3 sequence is CASSLLATGDNSPLHF. The CDR3 DNA reads as TGCGCCAGCAGCTTGTTGGCGACAGGTGATAATTCACCCCTCCACTTT.

This rearrangement joins TRBV7-9 to TRBJ2-2; 7 nucleotides align to TRBD2. V gave up 5 bases and J gave up 0 bases; unmatched junction bases: 6. The CDR3 extends over 16 amino acids. CDR1 SEHNR and CDR2 FQNEAQ come from the germline V gene (reference sequence). CDR3 in amino acids: CASSILAEPNTGELFF. Written as DNA, the CDR3 is TGTGCCAGCAGCATCCTAGCGGAACCGAACACCGGGGAGCTGTTTTTT. The full variable domain, in which reference TRBV7-9 and TRBJ2-2 provide the parts outside the CDR3, is DTGVSQNPRHKITKRGQNVTFRCDPISEHNRLYWYRQTLGQGPEFLTYFQNEAQLEKSRLLSDRFSAERPKGSFSTLEIQRTEQGDSAMYLCASSILAEPNTGELFFGEGSRLTVL.

This clonotype was detected many times. The J gene is TRBJ1-5, the V gene TRBV11-2; D not resolved. Trimming cost V 5 bases and J 1 base, with 9 bases left between them. Germline V CDR1 and CDR2: SGHAT, FQNNGV. The CDR3 is 14 amino acids. For the CDR3, the DNA is TGTGCCAGCAGCCGGGCGGGGAGCAATCAGCCCCAGCATTTT. This gives the protein CASSRAGSNQPQHF.

Turning to this clonotype: This may arise from a read error, as a much more abundant clone is one base away. V is TRBV6-1 and J is TRBJ1-2; TRBD1 matches 9 bases. CDR3 length: 14 residues. The junction had 4 bases not matched to a gene; V was cut back by 4 bases and J by 4 bases. Germline loops: CDR1 MNHNS, CDR2 SASEGT. The CDR3 here is CASSAGTGSYGYTF. CDR3 nucleotides: TGTGCCAGCAGTGCCGGGACAGGGAGCTATGGCTACACCTTC.

This chain uses TRBV11-2 with TRBJ2-7; no definite D call. The CDR3 extends over 13 amino acids. Looked up from germline, CDR1 is SGHAT and CDR2 is FQNNGV. V shed 5 bases and J shed 7 bases, with 15 bases lying between them. CDR3 residues: CASSNLGTGEQYF. Here the CDR3 DNA reads TGTGCCAGCAGCAACCTAGGTACCGGGGAGCAGTACTTC.

The V call is TRBV6-5, the J call TRBJ1-2; 11 nucleotides align to TRBD1. V was pared by 2 bases and J by 5 bases, with 4 bases of the junction left unmatched. Germline CDR1 and CDR2: MNHEY and SVGAGI. There are 15 residues in the CDR3. The CDR3 region is CASSYTGQGVYGYTF. The CDR3 DNA reads as TGTGCCAGCAGTTACACGGGACAGGGGGTTTATGGCTACACCTTC.

This clonotype occurred a few times. CDR3 nucleotide sequence: TGTGCCAGCAGTTCGGGCGGGGTCGCGGGCGAAAAACTGTTTTTT. This codes for CASSSGGVAGEKLFF. The rearrangement links TRBV6-9 to TRBJ1-4; D gene unclear. V was shortened by 4 bases and J by 8 bases, with 17 bases between the two germline ends. The CDR3 has 15 amino acids. The V gene's germline CDR1 is MNHGY and CDR2 SVAAGI.

This clonotype was picked up many times. The chain combines TRBV11-2 with TRBJ2-5; 12 bases line up with TRBD2. The J call is uncertain, as TRBJ2-7 better fits the DNA end. The CDR3 has 16 residues. CDR1 SGHAT and CDR2 FQNNGV come from the germline V gene. The CDR3 reads CASSLVTSGRRYEQYF. In DNA, the CDR3 is TGTGCCAGCAGCTTAGTTACTAGCGGGAGGAGGTACGAGCAGTACTTC.

This clonotype came up a few times. CDR3 nucleotides: TGTGCCAGCAGCCAAGATTTGAGTTCCTATGGCTACACCTTC. It translates to CASSQDLSSYGYTF. This chain uses TRBV3-1 with TRBJ1-2; the D is unclear. CDR3 length equals 14 residues. Germline values: CDR1 LGHDT, CDR2 YNNKEL (reference sequence). V lost 0 bases, J lost 4 bases, and 9 bases lay in between. The whole variable domain, remainder taken from reference TRBV3-1 and TRBJ1-2, is DTAVSQTPKYLVTQMGNDKSIKCEQNLGHDTMYWYKQDSKKFLKIMFSYNNKELIINETVPNRFSPKSPDKAHLNLHINSLELGDSAVYFCASSQDLSSYGYTFGSGTRLTVV.

This clonotype was found a few times. This sequence joins TRBV28 and TRBJ1-1; 9 positions agree with TRBD1. The germline gives CDR1 MDHEN, CDR2 SYDVKM. V shed 6 bases and J 11 bases; nucleotides not matched to a gene: 7. This CDR3 comprises 12 residues. The DNA for the CDR3 is TGTGCCAGCAGCACGTGGGACAGGGAGGCTTTCTTT. Protein product: CASSTWDREAFF.

The V and J genes are TRBV6-2 or TRBV6-3 and TRBJ1-5; 8 nucleotides agree with TRBD1. Germline V gives CDR1 MNHEY, CDR2 SVGEGT. CDR3 length equals 17 residues. V lost 5 bases, J lost 2 bases, and 11 bases stayed unmatched. The CDR3 here is CASSEADRGGGNQPQHF. The CDR3 DNA sequence: TGTGCCAGCAGTGAAGCCGACAGGGGAGGTGGCAATCAGCCCCAGCATTTT.

In this sample, this clonotype turned up a few times. This chain joins TRBV29-1 and TRBJ2-7; the D gene is possibly TRBD1 (7 bases). There are 14 residues in the CDR3. Trimming took 7 bases from V and 3 from J, leaving 19 bases between them. The V gene's germline CDR1 is SQVTM and CDR2 ANQGSEA. The CDR3: CSAAGGGRGYEQYF. The CDR3 coding sequence is TGCAGCGCGGCAGGAGGGGGCAGGGGCTACGAGCAGTACTTC.

In this sample, this clonotype turned up many times. This sequence joins TRBV9 and TRBJ1-1; perhaps TRBD1 as D (5 bases). The germline V and J ends were trimmed by 5 bases and 2 bases, with 13 bases remaining between them. CDR3 length: 14 amino acids. CDR1 and CDR2 from the germline V gene are SGDLS and YYNGEE. The CDR3 coding sequence is TGTGCCAGCAGTGTTGCGGGGGGAAACACTGAAGCTTTCTTT. Encoded protein: CASSVAGGNTEAFF.

Ten or more counts support this clonotype. The chain recombines TRBV2 with TRBJ1-4; D remains unclear. Germline-derived CDR1 and CDR2 are SNHLY and FYNNEI. The length of the CDR3 is 12 residues. The V end was cut by 4 bases, the J end by 8 bases, with 8 bases between. The CDR3 here is CASSVRPEKLFF. The DNA for the CDR3 is TGTGCCAGCAGTGTACGACCAGAAAAACTGTTTTTT.

This clonotype has a count of ten or more. V usage is TRBV12-5 and J usage is TRBJ1-1, with 7 positions matching TRBD1. Looked up from germline, CDR1 is LGHNT and CDR2 is FRNRAP. CDR3 length equals 15 residues. V was clipped by 5 bases and J by 1 base; unmatched bases: 7. CDR3 in amino acids: CASGPATGKNTEAFF. The DNA of the CDR3 is TGTGCTAGTGGTCCTGCGACAGGGAAGAACACTGAAGCTTTCTTT.

This clonotype was seen a few times. This chain uses TRBV20-1 with TRBJ2-5; weak D call: TRBD2 (6 bases). Germline V lookup: CDR1 DFQATT, CDR2 SNEGSKA (reference sequence). This CDR3 is 15 amino acids long. V was cut by 2 bases and J by 5 bases, with 18 bases left in between. The CDR3 region is CSARLANRRLETQYF. The CDR3 nucleotides are TGCAGTGCTAGACTAGCGAACCGGAGGTTGGAGACCCAGTACTTC.

This chain connects TRBV12-3 or TRBV12-4 to TRBJ2-1, with TRBD2 identical over 8 bases. The CDR3 extends over 14 amino acids. J gave up 9 bases and V 8 bases, and 12 bases lay outside the gene matches. The CDR3 loop is CASGFGGAQVEQFF. For the CDR3, the DNA is TGTGCCAGCGGCTTCGGGGGGGCACAAGTTGAGCAGTTCTTC.

This clonotype appeared many times. This rearrangement joins TRBV28 to TRBJ1-2; D is ambiguous. V was cut by 6 bases and J by 2 bases, with 10 bases left in between. There are 13 residues in the CDR3. The germline CDR1 and CDR2 sequences are MDHEN and SYDVKM. The CDR3 here is CASSLDPNYGYTF. CDR3 coding DNA: TGTGCCAGCAGCCTCGACCCAAACTATGGCTACACCTTC.

This chain links TRBV7-9 with TRBJ2-1, with TRBD1 identical over 7 bases. The CDR3 contains 16 residues. Unmatched junction bases numbered 12, after V lost 7 bases and J lost 3 bases. Germline V gene data show CDR1 as SEHNR and CDR2 as FQNEAQ (reference sequence). The CDR3 is CASIPSEGANYNEQFF. DNA for the CDR3: TGTGCCAGCATCCCCTCCGAGGGGGCGAACTACAATGAGCAGTTCTTC.

There are a few counts of this clonotype. The gene calls are TRBV28 and TRBJ1-1; no clear D. V was pared by 1 base and J by 10 bases, with 10 bases between. The germline V gene encodes CDR1 MDHEN and CDR2 SYDVKM. The CDR3 extends over 12 amino acids. The CDR3 region has the DNA TGTGCCAGCAGTTTATTATCCCCGGGAGCTTTCTTT. As protein: CASSLLSPGAFF.

The chain carries TRBV2 and TRBJ2-7; D is uncertain. The CDR3 consists of 12 residues. V was cut by 2 bases and J by 3 bases, with 5 bases left in between. Germline values: CDR1 SNHLY, CDR2 FYNNEI. CDR3 amino acids: CASSETDYEQYF. The CDR3 DNA sequence: TGTGCCAGCAGTGAAACGGACTACGAGCAGTACTTC.

This chain joins TRBV19 and TRBJ1-2, with 8 bases lining up with TRBD1. The CDR3 runs 16 residues. J was trimmed by 2 bases and V by 5 bases; bases with no gene match: 10. Germline-derived CDR1 and CDR2 are LNHDA and SQIVND (reference sequence). The CDR3 reads CASSPTDRVGNYGYTF. The CDR3 DNA reads TGTGCCAGTAGTCCAACGGACAGGGTTGGGAACTATGGCTACACCTTC. Filled out from reference TRBV19 and TRBJ1-2, the complete variable domain reads DGGITQSPKYLFRKEGQNVTLSCEQNLNHDAMYWYRQDPGQGLRLIYYSQIVNDFQKGDIAEGYSVSREKKESFPLTVTSAQKNPTAFYLCASSPTDRVGNYGYTFGSGTRLTVV.

The V gene is TRBV5-1, the J gene TRBJ1-1; tentatively, D is TRBD1 (5 bases). The germline gives CDR1 SGHRS, CDR2 YFSETQ. The CDR3 covers 16 residues. V dropped 5 bases and J dropped 5 bases, with 22 bases sitting between them. In DNA form, the CDR3 reads TGCGCCAGCAGGTCTTTCCCGGGGCCCCAAGGAACTGAAGCTTTCTTT. It specifies CASRSFPGPQGTEAFF. Full variable domain (remainder filled in from reference TRBV5-1 and TRBJ1-1): KAGVTQTPRYLIKTRGQQVTLSCSPISGHRSVSWYQQTPGQGLQFLFEYFSETQRNKGNFPGRFSGRQFSNSRSEMNVSTLELGDSALYLCASRSFPGPQGTEAFFGQGTRLTVV.